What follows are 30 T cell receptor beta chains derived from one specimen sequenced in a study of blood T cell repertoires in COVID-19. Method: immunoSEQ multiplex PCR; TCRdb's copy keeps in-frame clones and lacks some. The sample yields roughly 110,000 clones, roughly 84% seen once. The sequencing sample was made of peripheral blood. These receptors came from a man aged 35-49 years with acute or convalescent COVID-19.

CDR3: CASRNRGRPDTQYF. The CDR3 DNA is TGTGCCAGCAGGAACAGGGGGCGTCCAGATACGCAGTATTTT. The chain couples TRBV6-5 to TRBJ2-3, with 9 bases that match TRBD1. CDR1 is MNHEY and CDR2 is SVGAGI in the germline V gene. CDR3 size: 14 residues. The V gene end was trimmed by 6 bases and the J gene end by 4 bases; junction bases not matched to a gene: 5.

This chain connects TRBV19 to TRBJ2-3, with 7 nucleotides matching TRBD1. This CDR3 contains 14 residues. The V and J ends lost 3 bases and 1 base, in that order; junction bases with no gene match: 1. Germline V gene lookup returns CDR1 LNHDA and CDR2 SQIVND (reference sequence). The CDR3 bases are TGTGCCAGTAGTATGAGGGGGCGCACAGATACGCAGTATTTT. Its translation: CASSMRGRTDTQYF.

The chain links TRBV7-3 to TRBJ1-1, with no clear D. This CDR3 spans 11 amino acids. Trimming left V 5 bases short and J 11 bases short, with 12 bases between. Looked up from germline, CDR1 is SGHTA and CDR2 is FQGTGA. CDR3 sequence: CASSTPGIAFF. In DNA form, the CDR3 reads TGTGCCAGCAGCACCCCGGGAATTGCTTTCTTT.

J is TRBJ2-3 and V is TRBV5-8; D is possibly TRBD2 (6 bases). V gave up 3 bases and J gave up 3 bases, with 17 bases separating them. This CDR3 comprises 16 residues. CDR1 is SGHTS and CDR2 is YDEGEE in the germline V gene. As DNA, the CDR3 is TGTGCCAGCAGCTATCTAGCGCTTGGACGTACAGATACGCAGTATTTT. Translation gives CASSYLALGRTDTQYF.

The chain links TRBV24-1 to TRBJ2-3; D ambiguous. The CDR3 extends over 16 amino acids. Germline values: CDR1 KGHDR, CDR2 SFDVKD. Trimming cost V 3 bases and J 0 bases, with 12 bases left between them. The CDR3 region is CATSDSRVASTDTQYF. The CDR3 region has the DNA TGTGCCACCAGTGATAGCCGGGTAGCTAGCACAGATACGCAGTATTTT.

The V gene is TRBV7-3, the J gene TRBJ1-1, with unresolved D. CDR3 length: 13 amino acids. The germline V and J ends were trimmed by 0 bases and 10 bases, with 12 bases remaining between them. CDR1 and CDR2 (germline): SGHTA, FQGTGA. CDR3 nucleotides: TGTGCCAGCAGCTTAACGGAGAAGGCCGCAGCTTTCTTT. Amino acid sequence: CASSLTEKAAAFF.

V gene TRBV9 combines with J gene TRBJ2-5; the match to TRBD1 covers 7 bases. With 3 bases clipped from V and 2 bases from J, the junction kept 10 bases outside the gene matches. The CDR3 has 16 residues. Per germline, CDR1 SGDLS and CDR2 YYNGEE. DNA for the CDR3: TGTGCCAGCAGCGCGGGACAGAAACCCAAACAAGAGACCCAGTACTTC. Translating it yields CASSAGQKPKQETQYF.

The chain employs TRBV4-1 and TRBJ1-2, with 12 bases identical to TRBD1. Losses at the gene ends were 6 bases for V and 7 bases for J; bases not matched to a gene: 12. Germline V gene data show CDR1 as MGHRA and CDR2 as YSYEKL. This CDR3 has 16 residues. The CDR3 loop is CASSRSRDRGLGGYTF. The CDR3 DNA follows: TGCGCCAGCAGTCGCTCCCGGGACAGGGGGCTAGGTGGCTACACCTTC.

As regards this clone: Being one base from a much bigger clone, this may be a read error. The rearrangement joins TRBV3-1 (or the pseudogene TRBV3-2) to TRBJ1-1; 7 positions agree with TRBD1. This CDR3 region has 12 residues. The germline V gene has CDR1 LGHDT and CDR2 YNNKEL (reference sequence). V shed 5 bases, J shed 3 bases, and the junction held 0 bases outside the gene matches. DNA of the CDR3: TGTGCCAGCAGCGACAGGGACACTGAAGCTTTCTTT. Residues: CASSDRDTEAFF.

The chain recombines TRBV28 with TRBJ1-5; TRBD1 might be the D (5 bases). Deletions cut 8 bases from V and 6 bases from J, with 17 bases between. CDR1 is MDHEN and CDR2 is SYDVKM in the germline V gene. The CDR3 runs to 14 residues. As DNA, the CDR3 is TGTGCCAGCCGAAAGGCGGGGCAAGGTCAGCCCCAGCATTTT. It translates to CASRKAGQGQPQHF.

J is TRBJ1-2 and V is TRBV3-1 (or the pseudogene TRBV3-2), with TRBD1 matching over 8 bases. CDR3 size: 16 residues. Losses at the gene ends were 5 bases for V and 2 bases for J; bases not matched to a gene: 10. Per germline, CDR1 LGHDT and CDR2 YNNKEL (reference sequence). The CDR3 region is CASSSPGTGGNYGYTF. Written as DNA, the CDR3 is TGTGCCAGCAGCTCACCCGGGACAGGAGGAAACTATGGCTACACCTTC.

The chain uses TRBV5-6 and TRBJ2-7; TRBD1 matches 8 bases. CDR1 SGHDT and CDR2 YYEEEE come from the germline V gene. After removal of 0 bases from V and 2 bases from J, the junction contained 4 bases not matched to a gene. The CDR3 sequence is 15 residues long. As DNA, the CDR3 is TGTGCCAGCAGCTTGGTGACAGGGGACCCCTACGAGCAGTACTTC. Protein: CASSLVTGDPYEQYF.

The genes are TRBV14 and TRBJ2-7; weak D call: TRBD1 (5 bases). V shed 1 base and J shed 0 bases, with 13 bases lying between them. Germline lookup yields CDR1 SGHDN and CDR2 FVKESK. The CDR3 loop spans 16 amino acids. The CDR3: CASSQGHRSSSYEQYF. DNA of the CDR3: TGTGCCAGCAGCCAAGGCCACAGGAGTTCCTCCTACGAGCAGTACTTC.

CDR3 coding DNA: TGCGCCAGCAGCGGCGGGTTTAGCGGGAGAGTCCATGAGCAGTTCTTC. This translates into CASSGGFSGRVHEQFF. V and J are TRBV5-1 and TRBJ2-1; 9 bases align to TRBD2. This CDR3 has 16 amino acids. The germline V gene encodes CDR1 SGHRS and CDR2 YFSETQ. The V gene end was trimmed by 4 bases and the J gene end by 8 bases; junction bases not matched to a gene: 13. Using reference TRBV5-1 and TRBJ2-1 for the parts outside the CDR3, the full variable domain is KAGVTQTPRYLIKTRGQQVTLSCSPISGHRSVSWYQQTPGQGLQFLFEYFSETQRNKGNFPGRFSGRQFSNSRSEMNVSTLELGDSALYLCASSGGFSGRVHEQFFGPGTRLTVL.

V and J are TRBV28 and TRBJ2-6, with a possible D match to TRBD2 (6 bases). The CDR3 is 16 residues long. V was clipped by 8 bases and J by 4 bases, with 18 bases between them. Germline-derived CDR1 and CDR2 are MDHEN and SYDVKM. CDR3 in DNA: TGTGCCAGCGGGGTCCCGGGGGTCATGGGGGCCAACGTCCTGACTTTC. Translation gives CASGVPGVMGANVLTF.

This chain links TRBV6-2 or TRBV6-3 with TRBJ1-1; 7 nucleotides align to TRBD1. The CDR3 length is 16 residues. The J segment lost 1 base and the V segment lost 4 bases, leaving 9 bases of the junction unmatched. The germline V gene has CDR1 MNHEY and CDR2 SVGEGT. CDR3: CASSSPTGLRNTEAFF. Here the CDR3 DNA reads TGTGCCAGCAGTTCCCCGACAGGGCTAAGGAACACTGAAGCTTTCTTT.

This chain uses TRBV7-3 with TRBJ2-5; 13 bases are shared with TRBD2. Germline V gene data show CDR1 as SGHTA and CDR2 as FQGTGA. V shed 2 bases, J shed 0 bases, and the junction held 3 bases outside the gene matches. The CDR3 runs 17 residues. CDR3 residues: CASSLGLAGAHQETQYF. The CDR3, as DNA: TGTGCCAGCAGCTTAGGACTAGCGGGGGCTCACCAAGAGACCCAGTACTTC. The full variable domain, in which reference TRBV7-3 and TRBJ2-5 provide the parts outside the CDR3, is GAGVSQTPSNKVTEKGKYVELRCDPISGHTALYWYRQSLGQGPEFLIYFQGTGAADDSGLPNDRFFAVRPEGSVSTLKIQRTERGDSAVYLCASSLGLAGAHQETQYFGPGTRLLVL.

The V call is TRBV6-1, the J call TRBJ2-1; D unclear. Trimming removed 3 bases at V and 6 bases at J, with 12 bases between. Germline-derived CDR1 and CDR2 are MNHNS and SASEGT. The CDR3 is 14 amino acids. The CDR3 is CASSDIIVSNEQFF. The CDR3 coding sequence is TGTGCCAGCAGTGACATAATTGTTAGCAATGAGCAGTTCTTC.

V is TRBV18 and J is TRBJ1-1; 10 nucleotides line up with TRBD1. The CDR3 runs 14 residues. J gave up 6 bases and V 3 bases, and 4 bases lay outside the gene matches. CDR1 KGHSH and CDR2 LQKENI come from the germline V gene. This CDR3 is CASSPPGQGPEAFF. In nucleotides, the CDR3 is TGTGCCAGCTCACCGCCGGGACAGGGGCCTGAAGCTTTCTTT. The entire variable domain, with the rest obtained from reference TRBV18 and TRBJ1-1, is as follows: NAGVMQNPRHLVRRRGQEARLRCSPMKGHSHVYWYRQLPEEGLKFMVYLQKENIIDESGMPKERFSAEFPKEGPSILRIQQVVRGDSAAYFCASSPPGQGPEAFFGQGTRLTVV.

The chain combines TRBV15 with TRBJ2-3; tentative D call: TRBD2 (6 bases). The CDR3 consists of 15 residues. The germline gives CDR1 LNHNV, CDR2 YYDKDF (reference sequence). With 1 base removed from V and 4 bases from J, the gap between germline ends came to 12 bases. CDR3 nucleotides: TGTGCCACCAGCAGAGGTGGGGGGATCGCAGATACGCAGTATTTT. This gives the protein CATSRGGGIADTQYF.

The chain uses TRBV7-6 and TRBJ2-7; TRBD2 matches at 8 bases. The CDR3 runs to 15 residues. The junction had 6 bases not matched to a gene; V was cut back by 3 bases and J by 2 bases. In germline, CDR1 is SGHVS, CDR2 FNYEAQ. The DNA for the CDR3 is TGTGCCAGCAGCTTCGGAGCGGGAGTCACCTACGAGCAGTACTTC. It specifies CASSFGAGVTYEQYF.

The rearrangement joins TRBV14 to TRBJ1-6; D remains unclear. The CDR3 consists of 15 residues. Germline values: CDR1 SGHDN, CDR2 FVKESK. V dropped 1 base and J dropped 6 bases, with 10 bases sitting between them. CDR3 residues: CASSQGSHPNSPLHF. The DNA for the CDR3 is TGTGCCAGCAGCCAAGGGAGCCATCCTAATTCACCCCTCCACTTT. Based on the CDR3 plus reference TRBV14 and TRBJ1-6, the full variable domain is EAGVTQFPSHSVIEKGQTVTLRCDPISGHDNLYWYRRVMGKEIKFLLHFVKESKQDESGMPNNRFLAERTGGTYSTLKVQPAELEDSGVYFCASSQGSHPNSPLHFGNGTRLTVT.

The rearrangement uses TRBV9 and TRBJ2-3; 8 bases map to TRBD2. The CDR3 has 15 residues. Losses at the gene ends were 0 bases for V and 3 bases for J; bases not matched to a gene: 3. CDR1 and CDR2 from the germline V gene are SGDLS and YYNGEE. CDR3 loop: CASSVVGGRTDTQYF. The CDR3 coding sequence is TGTGCCAGCAGCGTAGTTGGCGGGAGGACAGATACGCAGTATTTT.

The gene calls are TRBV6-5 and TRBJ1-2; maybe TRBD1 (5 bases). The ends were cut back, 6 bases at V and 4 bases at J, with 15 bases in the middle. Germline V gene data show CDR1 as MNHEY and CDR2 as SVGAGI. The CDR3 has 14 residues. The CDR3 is CASRGEGQIYGYTF. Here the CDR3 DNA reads TGTGCCAGCAGGGGGGAGGGGCAGATCTATGGCTACACCTTC.

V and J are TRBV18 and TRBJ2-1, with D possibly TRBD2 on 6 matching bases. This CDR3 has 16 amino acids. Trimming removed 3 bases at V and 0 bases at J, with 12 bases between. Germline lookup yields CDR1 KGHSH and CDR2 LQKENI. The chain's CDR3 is CASSPSGLSSYNEQFF. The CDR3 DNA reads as TGTGCCAGCTCACCGAGCGGGCTAAGCTCCTACAATGAGCAGTTCTTC. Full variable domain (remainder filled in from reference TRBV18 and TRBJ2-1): NAGVMQNPRHLVRRRGQEARLRCSPMKGHSHVYWYRQLPEEGLKFMVYLQKENIIDESGMPKERFSAEFPKEGPSILRIQQVVRGDSAAYFCASSPSGLSSYNEQFFGPGTRLTVL.

Written as DNA, the CDR3 is TGTGCCAGCAGTTACAGCCAGGGGGCAGGGACTGAAGCTTTCTTT. Translating gives CASSYSQGAGTEAFF. The chain carries TRBV6-2 or TRBV6-3 and TRBJ1-1, with 8 positions matching TRBD1. The CDR3 runs to 15 residues. J was trimmed by 5 bases and V by 2 bases; bases with no gene match: 7. Germline CDR1 and CDR2: MNHEY and SVGEGT.

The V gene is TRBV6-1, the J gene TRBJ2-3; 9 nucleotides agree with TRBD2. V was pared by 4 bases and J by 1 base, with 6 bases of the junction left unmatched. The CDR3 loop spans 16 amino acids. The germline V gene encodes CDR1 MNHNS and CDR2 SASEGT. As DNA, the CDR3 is TGTGCCAGCAGTGTGGGCTGGACTAGCGGCACAGATACGCAGTATTTT. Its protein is CASSVGWTSGTDTQYF.

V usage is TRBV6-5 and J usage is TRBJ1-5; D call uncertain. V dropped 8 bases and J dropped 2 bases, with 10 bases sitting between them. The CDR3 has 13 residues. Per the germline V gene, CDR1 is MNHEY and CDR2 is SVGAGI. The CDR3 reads CASESTGNQPQHF. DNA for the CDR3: TGTGCCAGCGAAAGTACAGGCAATCAGCCCCAGCATTTT.

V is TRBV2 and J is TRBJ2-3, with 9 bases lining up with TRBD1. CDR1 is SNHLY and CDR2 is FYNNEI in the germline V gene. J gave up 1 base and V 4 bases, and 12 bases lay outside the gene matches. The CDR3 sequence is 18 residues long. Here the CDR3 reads CASSGSGTGTRGTDTQYF. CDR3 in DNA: TGTGCCAGCAGTGGGTCCGGGACAGGGACGAGGGGCACAGATACGCAGTATTTT.

The CDR3 spells CASRLAGGTLEQYF. CDR3 DNA: TGTGCCAGCAGACTAGCGGGAGGGACACTCGAGCAGTACTTC. This sequence joins TRBV28 and TRBJ2-7; 13 bases match TRBD2. The CDR3 sequence is 14 residues long. The V and J ends lost 6 bases and 6 bases, in that order; junction bases with no gene match: 5. CDR1 MDHEN and CDR2 SYDVKM come from the germline V gene. Full variable domain (rest looked up from reference TRBV28 and TRBJ2-7): DVKVTQSSRYLVKRTGEKVFLECVQDMDHENMFWYRQDPGLGLRLIYFSYDVKMKEKGDIPEGYSVSREKKERFSLILESASTNQTSMYLCASRLAGGTLEQYFGPGTRLTVT.